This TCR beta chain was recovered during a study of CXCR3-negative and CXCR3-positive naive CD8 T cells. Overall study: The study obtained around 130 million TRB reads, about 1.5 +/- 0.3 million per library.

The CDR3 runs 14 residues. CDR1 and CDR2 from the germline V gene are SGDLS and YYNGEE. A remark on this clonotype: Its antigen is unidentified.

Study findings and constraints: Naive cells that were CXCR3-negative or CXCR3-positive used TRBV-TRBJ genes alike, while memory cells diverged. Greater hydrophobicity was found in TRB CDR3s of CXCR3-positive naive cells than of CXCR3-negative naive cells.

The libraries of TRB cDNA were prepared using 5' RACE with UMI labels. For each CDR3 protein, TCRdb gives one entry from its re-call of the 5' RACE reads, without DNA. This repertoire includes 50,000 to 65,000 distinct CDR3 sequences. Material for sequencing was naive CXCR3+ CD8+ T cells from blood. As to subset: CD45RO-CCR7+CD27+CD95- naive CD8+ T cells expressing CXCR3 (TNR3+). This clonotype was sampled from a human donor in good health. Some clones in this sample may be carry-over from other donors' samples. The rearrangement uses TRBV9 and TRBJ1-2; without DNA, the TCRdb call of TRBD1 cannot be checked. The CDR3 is CASSPLMGPYGYTF. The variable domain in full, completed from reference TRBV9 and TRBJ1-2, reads DSGVTQTPKHLITATGQRVTLRCSPRSGDLSVYWYQQSLDQGLQFLIQYYNGEERAKGNILERFSAQQFPDLHSELNLSSLELGDSALYFCASSPLMGPYGYTFGSGTRLTVV.